The 8 T cell receptor beta chains in this list originate from one sample, sequenced in a study of blood T cell repertoires in COVID-19. Sequenced by immunoSEQ multiplex PCR; TCRdb stores in-frame clones only, minus some. The data contain 150,000 to 200,000 clones, around 90% of them singletons. What was sequenced was peripheral blood. Source of these receptors: a man aged 40-55 years with acute or convalescent COVID-19.

J is TRBJ1-5 and V is TRBV6-2 or TRBV6-3; perhaps TRBD1 as D (5 bases). Germline lookup yields CDR1 MNHEY and CDR2 SVGEGT. Trimming took off 6 bases at V and 11 bases at J, with 23 bases between the two ends. CDR3 length equals 15 residues. CDR3 sequence: CASSPPLLGIRAQHF. The CDR3 nucleotides read TGTGCCAGCAGCCCACCACTGTTGGGGATCAGGGCCCAGCATTTT.

The chain joins TRBV7-2 to TRBJ2-7, with D maybe TRBD1 (5 bases). Germline loops: CDR1 SGHTA, CDR2 FQGNSA. The CDR3 consists of 14 residues. V was cut by 3 bases and J by 7 bases, with 16 bases left in between. Written as DNA, the CDR3 is TGTGCCAGCAGCTTTCGATCAGGGATGGGGGAGCAGTACTTC. It yields the protein CASSFRSGMGEQYF.

This chain connects TRBV21-1 to TRBJ1-3; TRBD1, the table's D call, lacks a check against the DNA. TRBV21-1 is a known pseudogene. The CDR3 totals 16 residues. CDR3 region: CASSSGQGLSGNTIYF. The CDR3 nucleotides are TGTGCCAGCAGCAGCGGACAGGGGCTCTCTGGAAACACCATATATTTT.

The chain combines TRBV4-2 with TRBJ2-5, with 9 bases identical to TRBD2. With V trimmed by 0 bases and J by 3 bases, 5 bases remained unmatched. CDR1 LGHNA and CDR2 YNFKEQ come from the germline V gene. The CDR3 covers 16 residues. DNA for the CDR3: TGTGCCAGCAGCCAAGATGGCGCTAGCGGGAAAGAGACCCAGTACTTC. It specifies CASSQDGASGKETQYF.

The V call is TRBV4-1, the J call TRBJ2-7; 9 bases are shared with TRBD2. Germline V gives CDR1 MGHRA, CDR2 YSYEKL. CDR3 length: 16 residues. The ends lost 3 bases at V and 0 bases at J; junction bases unmatched: 6. The CDR3 DNA reads as TGCGCCAGCAGCCACTCTAGCGGGACGAGCTCCTACGAGCAGTACTTC. This encodes CASSHSSGTSSYEQYF.

Here the CDR3 DNA reads TGTGCCAGCTGCGTCCTAAGGGGATCAGAGACCCAGTACTTC. Its translation is CASCVLRGSETQYF. This chain joins TRBV3-1 (or the pseudogene TRBV3-2) and TRBJ2-5; D is possibly TRBD1 (5 bases). CDR1 and CDR2 from the germline V gene are LGHDT and YNNKEL (reference sequence). This CDR3 region has 14 residues. V was cut by 8 bases and J by 4 bases, with 17 bases left in between.

The chain has TRBV6-2 or TRBV6-3 and TRBJ2-7; D is unresolved. Germline lookup yields CDR1 MNHEY and CDR2 SVGEGT. Trimming stripped 5 bases from V and 2 bases from J, with 7 bases between. The CDR3 length is 12 residues. CDR3: CASSRLTYEQYF. Here the CDR3 DNA reads TGTGCCAGCAGTCGACTCACCTACGAGCAGTACTTC.

The V gene is TRBV12-3 or TRBV12-4, the J gene TRBJ1-6, with D unclear. This CDR3 is 12 amino acids long. The V end lost 8 bases, the J end lost 7 bases, and 9 bases lay between the germline ends. The CDR3 reads CASASKNSPLHF. The CDR3 DNA reads as TGTGCCAGCGCTAGCAAAAATTCACCCCTCCACTTT.